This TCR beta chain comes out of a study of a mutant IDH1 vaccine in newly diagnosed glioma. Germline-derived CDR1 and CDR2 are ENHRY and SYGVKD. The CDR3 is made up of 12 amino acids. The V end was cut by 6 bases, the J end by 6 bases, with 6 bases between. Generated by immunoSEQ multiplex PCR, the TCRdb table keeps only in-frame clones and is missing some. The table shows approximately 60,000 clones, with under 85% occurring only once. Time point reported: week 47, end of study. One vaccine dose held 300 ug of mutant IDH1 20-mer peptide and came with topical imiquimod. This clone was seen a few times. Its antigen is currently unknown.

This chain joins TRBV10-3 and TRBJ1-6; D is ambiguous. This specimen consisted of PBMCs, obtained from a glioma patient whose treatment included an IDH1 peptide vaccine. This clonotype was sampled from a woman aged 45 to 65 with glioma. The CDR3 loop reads CAIRGSNSPLHF. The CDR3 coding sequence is TGTGCCATCAGGGGTTCTAATTCACCCCTCCACTTT.